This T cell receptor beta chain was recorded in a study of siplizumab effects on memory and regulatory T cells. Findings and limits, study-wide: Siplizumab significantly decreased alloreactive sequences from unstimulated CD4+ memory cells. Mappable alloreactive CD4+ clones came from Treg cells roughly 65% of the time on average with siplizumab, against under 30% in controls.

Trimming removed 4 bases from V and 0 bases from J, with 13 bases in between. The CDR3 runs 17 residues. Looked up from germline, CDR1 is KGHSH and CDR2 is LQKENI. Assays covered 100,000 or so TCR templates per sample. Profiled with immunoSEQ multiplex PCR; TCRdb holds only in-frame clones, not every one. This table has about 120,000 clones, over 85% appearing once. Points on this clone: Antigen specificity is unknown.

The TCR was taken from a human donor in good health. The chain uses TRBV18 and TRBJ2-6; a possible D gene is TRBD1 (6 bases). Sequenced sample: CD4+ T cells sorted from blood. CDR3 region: CASSRNLGGSGANVLTF. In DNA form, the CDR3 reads TGTGCCAGCTCACGAAACTTAGGGGGCTCTGGGGCCAACGTCCTGACTTTC.